These 31 T cell receptor beta chains share one sample of origin, sequenced in a study of T cells in localized non-small cell lung cancer. Sequencing used immunoSEQ multiplex PCR; TCRdb keeps in-frame clones, though not all of them. Of 70,000 to 100,000 clones listed, approximately 80% were seen once; the top ten hold roughly 9.8%. Sequenced material: peripheral blood, taken before any cancer treatment. The receptors shown here come from a female donor over 55 with stage I lung adenocarcinoma.

The rearrangement uses TRBV19 and TRBJ1-5, with D hard to call. Trimming took 5 bases from V and 4 from J, leaving 12 bases between them. The CDR3 is 14 residues long. Germline CDR1 is LNHDA and CDR2 is SQIVND (reference sequence). The CDR3 region has the DNA TGTGCCAGTAGTGCCTCGTCTATAAATCAGCCCCAGCATTTT. Translating gives CASSASSINQPQHF.

This clone was observed a single time. This chain uses TRBV7-6 with TRBJ1-5; weak D call: TRBD1 (6 bases). The germline gives CDR1 SGHVS, CDR2 FNYEAQ. This CDR3 is 16 amino acids long. Trimming stripped 5 bases from V and 0 bases from J, with 14 bases between. The CDR3 region has the DNA TGTGCCAGCAGCCCAGGGGTCAGGGGTAGCAATCAGCCCCAGCATTTT. Protein product: CASSPGVRGSNQPQHF.

Remarks on this clone: At one end the junction does not follow the germline gene, possibly because of a read error. The chain joins TRBV5-4 to TRBJ2-7; D gene uncertain. Germline CDR1 reads SGHNT; CDR2 reads YYREEE (reference sequence). This CDR3 contains 12 residues. CDR3 residues: CASSLAQGLSSF. The CDR3 DNA reads TGTGCCAGCAGCTTGGCCCAAGGTCTCTCTTCCTTC.

The chain combines TRBV6-5 with TRBJ1-1; TRBD1 might be the D (5 bases). There are 13 residues in the CDR3. Between the trimmed V and J ends, which lost 5 bases and 4 bases, there was a span of 11 bases. Germline V CDR1 and CDR2: MNHEY, SVGAGI. The CDR3 region has the DNA TGTGCCAGCAGTATAACGGGGCTCACTGAAGCTTTCTTT. As protein: CASSITGLTEAFF.

The chain employs TRBV5-4 and TRBJ1-2; 11 positions agree with TRBD1. V lost 4 bases, J lost 5 bases, and 13 bases stayed unmatched. There are 17 residues in the CDR3. Germline V CDR1 and CDR2: SGHNT, YYREEE (reference sequence). CDR3 region: CASSQRTGGPRGYGYTF. For the CDR3, the DNA is TGTGCCAGCAGCCAAAGGACAGGGGGCCCGAGGGGATATGGCTACACCTTC.

This rearrangement joins TRBV19 to TRBJ1-5, with a possible D match to TRBD1 (5 bases). The V and J ends lost 4 bases and 2 bases respectively, with 15 bases between them. The CDR3 runs 16 residues. Germline V gives CDR1 LNHDA, CDR2 SQIVND (reference sequence). The CDR3 DNA sequence: TGTGCCAGTAGTAAGTGGGGGAGGATACGCAATCAGCCCCAGCATTTT. Protein product: CASSKWGRIRNQPQHF. The full variable domain, in which reference TRBV19 and TRBJ1-5 provide the parts outside the CDR3, is DGGITQSPKYLFRKEGQNVTLSCEQNLNHDAMYWYRQDPGQGLRLIYYSQIVNDFQKGDIAEGYSVSREKKESFPLTVTSAQKNPTAFYLCASSKWGRIRNQPQHFGDGTRLSIL.

This clone is medium-sized. This chain links TRBV6-5 with TRBJ2-7, with 10 bases identical to TRBD2. The CDR3 is made up of 15 amino acids. Germline values: CDR1 MNHEY, CDR2 SVGAGI. V was clipped by 3 bases and J by 5 bases; unmatched bases: 7. CDR3 loop: CASSYGAGGPDEQYF. DNA for the CDR3: TGTGCCAGCAGTTATGGAGCGGGGGGGCCTGACGAGCAGTACTTC.

This clone has a single count. J is TRBJ2-7 and V is TRBV28; the match to TRBD2 covers 11 bases. Germline values: CDR1 MDHEN, CDR2 SYDVKM. Germline trimming cut 6 bases from V and 2 bases from J; bases unmatched to any gene: 6. The CDR3 totals 15 residues. In nucleotides, the CDR3 is TGTGCCAGCAGCCCTCGACTAGCGGGGCCCTACGAGCAGTACTTC. It codes for CASSPRLAGPYEQYF.

The chain carries TRBV19 and TRBJ1-5; weak D call: TRBD1 (6 bases). Germline V lookup: CDR1 LNHDA, CDR2 SQIVND (reference sequence). This CDR3 has 17 residues. Between the trimmed V and J ends, which lost 5 bases and 1 base, there was a span of 18 bases. The CDR3 DNA is TGTGCCAGTAGTCCGTTACAGGGATCGGGGAGCAATCAGCCCCAGCATTTT. It translates to CASSPLQGSGSNQPQHF.

This chain connects TRBV6-6 to TRBJ2-7; D gene uncertain. The CDR3 is 11 amino acids. V was shortened by 4 bases and J by 2 bases, with 3 bases between the two germline ends. Germline V gene lookup returns CDR1 MNHNY and CDR2 SVGAGI (reference sequence). Here the CDR3 reads CASSSPYEQYF. In nucleotides, the CDR3 is TGTGCCAGCAGTTCTCCCTACGAGCAGTACTTC.

This clone has only one observation. The rearrangement uses TRBV5-1 and TRBJ1-1; possibly TRBD1 for D (5 bases). The germline CDR1 and CDR2 sequences are SGHRS and YFSETQ. Trimming stripped 2 bases from V and 1 base from J, with 6 bases between. This CDR3 contains 13 residues. In DNA form, the CDR3 reads TGCGCCAGCAGCTTAAGGGGGAACACTGAAGCTTTCTTT. It yields the protein CASSLRGNTEAFF.

The chain employs TRBV18 and TRBJ2-4, with a weak D call TRBD1 (5 bases). V dropped 2 bases and J dropped 6 bases, with 14 bases sitting between them. Germline CDR1 reads KGHSH; CDR2 reads LQKENI. This CDR3 has 15 amino acids. The CDR3: CASSPTKGVTNIQYF. The CDR3 nucleotides are TGTGCCAGCTCACCAACAAAAGGGGTGACAAACATTCAGTACTTC.

CDR3 sequence (DNA): TGCGCCAGCAGCCCGGGGGCCTATAGCACAGATACGCAGTATTTT. As protein: CASSPGAYSTDTQYF. The V gene is TRBV5-1, the J gene TRBJ2-3; tentatively, D is TRBD1 or TRBD2 (6 bases each). Germline values: CDR1 SGHRS, CDR2 YFSETQ. This CDR3 is built from 15 residues. V lost 4 bases, J lost 0 bases, and 12 bases lay in between.

This clone was recorded a few times. The V call is TRBV19, the J call TRBJ2-7; 9 positions agree with TRBD1. The germline V gene has CDR1 LNHDA and CDR2 SQIVND (reference sequence). J gave up 10 bases and V 5 bases, and 9 bases lay outside the gene matches. The CDR3 consists of 13 residues. CDR3 loop: CASSAGQGGSQYF. The CDR3 nucleotides read TGTGCCAGTAGTGCGGGACAGGGAGGCTCACAGTACTTC.

The CDR3 region has the DNA TGTGCCAGCAGTGACAGGGAAGAGCAGTACTTC. Its translation: CASSDREEQYF. The chain carries TRBV6-5 and TRBJ2-7, with 7 bases lining up with TRBD1. V lost 5 bases, J lost 7 bases, and 2 bases stayed unmatched. Germline loops: CDR1 MNHEY, CDR2 SVGAGI. This CDR3 is built from 11 residues.

J is TRBJ1-1 and V is TRBV7-6, with D unresolved. The CDR3 loop spans 16 amino acids. V dropped 4 bases and J dropped 2 bases, with 17 bases sitting between them. Germline V gene data show CDR1 as SGHVS and CDR2 as FNYEAQ. CDR3 amino acids: CASSSTSLSRNTEAFF. The CDR3 nucleotides read TGTGCCAGCAGCTCCACTTCTTTATCGAGAAACACTGAAGCTTTCTTT.

The chain combines TRBV7-2 with TRBJ2-7; no firm D call. The CDR3 sequence is 13 residues long. Deletions cut 4 bases from V and 0 bases from J, with 7 bases between. CDR1 is SGHTA and CDR2 is FQGNSA in the germline V gene. In nucleotides, the CDR3 is TGTGCCAGCAGCTCCGCCCCCTCCTACGAGCAGTACTTC. Translating it yields CASSSAPSYEQYF. Based on the CDR3 plus reference TRBV7-2 and TRBJ2-7, the full variable domain is GAGVSQSPSNKVTEKGKDVELRCDPISGHTALYWYRQSLGQGLEFLIYFQGNSAPDKSGLPSDRFSAERTGGSVSTLTIQRTQQEDSAVYLCASSSAPSYEQYFGPGTRLTVT.

This chain uses TRBV11-3 with TRBJ1-1; possible D gene TRBD1, 5 bases. The CDR3 totals 16 residues. Trimming pared 1 base from V and 4 bases from J, leaving 16 bases between. CDR1 is SGHNT, CDR2 YENEEA, per germline. The CDR3 sequence: CASSLGSGGSGTEAFF. The DNA for the CDR3 is TGTGCCAGCAGCTTAGGGTCTGGGGGATCGGGCACTGAAGCTTTCTTT.

The gene calls are TRBV11-1 and TRBJ2-5; D gene ambiguous. Per the germline V gene, CDR1 is SGHAT and CDR2 is FQDESV (reference sequence). This CDR3 is 14 amino acids long. Trimming shortened V by 1 base and J by 2 bases, and 8 bases separated the two germline ends. The CDR3 coding sequence is TGTGCCAGCAGCTTAGTTTTGGGTCAAGAGACCCAGTACTTC. This codes for CASSLVLGQETQYF.

In its sample, this clone was seen a few times. The chain recombines TRBV29-1 with TRBJ1-1, with 8 bases lining up with TRBD1. The CDR3 is made up of 13 amino acids. J lost 2 bases, V lost 7 bases, and 6 bases had no gene match. The germline gives CDR1 SQVTM, CDR2 ANQGSEA. The CDR3 DNA is TGCAGCGCAAAGGACAGGGTAAACACTGAAGCTTTCTTT. This codes for CSAKDRVNTEAFF. Supplemented by reference TRBV29-1 and TRBJ1-1, the full variable domain reads SAVISQKPSRDICQRGTSLTIQCQVDSQVTMMFWYRQQPGQSLTLIATANQGSEATYESGFVIDKFPISRPNLTFSTLTVSNMSPEDSSIYLCSAKDRVNTEAFFGQGTRLTVV.

This chain joins TRBV28 and TRBJ2-1; weak D call: TRBD2 (7 bases). Germline V gene lookup returns CDR1 MDHEN and CDR2 SYDVKM. There are 18 residues in the CDR3. V was pared by 3 bases and J by 5 bases, with 23 bases between. CDR3 region: CASSLGGGDYKIHNEQFF. CDR3 sequence (DNA): TGTGCCAGCAGTTTGGGAGGGGGGGACTACAAGATACACAATGAGCAGTTCTTC.

This clone was seen just once. V is TRBV9 and J is TRBJ2-7, with D possibly being TRBD2 (6 bases). The CDR3 consists of 14 residues. V lost 0 bases and J 4 bases, leaving 11 bases between the germline ends. In germline, CDR1 is SGDLS, CDR2 YYNGEE. CDR3 nucleotide sequence: TGTGCCAGCAGCGTAGGAGCGGGTCTTTACGAGCAGTACTTC. Its translation: CASSVGAGLYEQYF.

This chain connects TRBV7-2 to TRBJ2-7, with 10 nucleotides matching TRBD1. V was clipped by 5 bases and J by 3 bases; unmatched bases: 4. Germline lookup yields CDR1 SGHTA and CDR2 FQGNSA. The CDR3 runs 14 residues. CDR3 bases: TGTGCCAGCAGCGAAAGGACAGGGGGCTACGAGCAGTACTTC. Its translation: CASSERTGGYEQYF.

The chain couples TRBV6-1 to TRBJ2-7; D might be TRBD1 (6 bases). This CDR3 has 15 amino acids. The V and J ends lost 1 base and 5 bases respectively, with 15 bases between them. The germline V gene encodes CDR1 MNHNS and CDR2 SASEGT. The CDR3 sequence: CASSEVAGAVHEQYF. CDR3 nucleotide sequence: TGTGCCAGCAGTGAAGTGGCAGGGGCGGTTCACGAGCAGTACTTC.

The genes are TRBV5-1 and TRBJ2-5; maybe TRBD1 (5 bases). The end of the DNA fits TRBJ2-7 better, so the J call may be wrong. In germline, CDR1 is SGHRS, CDR2 YFSETQ. The CDR3 is made up of 15 amino acids. DNA of the CDR3: TGCGCCAGCAGCCCGGAAGGGGCCGCGCCACGCGAGCAGTACTTC. This sequence encodes CASSPEGAAPREQYF.

V and J are TRBV30 and TRBJ1-2; tentatively, D is TRBD1 (5 bases). The CDR3 runs to 15 residues. Trimming removed 4 bases from V and 4 bases from J, with 19 bases in between. Germline CDR1 and CDR2: GTSNPN and SVGIG (reference sequence). CDR3 DNA sequence: TGTGCCTGGACCTTCGGAGGCAGGGCGGGCTATGGCTACACCTTC. Encoded protein: CAWTFGGRAGYGYTF.

CDR3 sequence (DNA): TGTGCCAGCAGCTTAGATTCCTGGACAGATACGCAGTATTTT. Protein: CASSLDSWTDTQYF. The chain carries TRBV7-8 and TRBJ2-3; no reliable D call. The V gene's germline CDR1 is SGHVS and CDR2 FQNEAQ. Trimming left V 1 base short and J 3 bases short, with 8 bases between. This CDR3 region has 14 residues.

The chain combines TRBV5-4 with TRBJ2-7; a weak D match, TRBD2 (7 bases). Germline V gene sequence: CDR1 SGHNT, CDR2 YYREEE (reference sequence). There are 12 residues in the CDR3. V was trimmed by 4 bases and J by 7 bases, leaving 12 bases between them. Written as DNA, the CDR3 is TGTGCCAGCAGCCAGGGGAGGGGGGAGCAGTACTTC. Amino acids: CASSQGRGEQYF.

This chain uses TRBV2 with TRBJ2-3; D is tentatively TRBD1 or TRBD2 (6 bases each). Germline CDR1 SNHLY, CDR2 FYNNEI. V lost 3 bases and J lost 1, with 11 bases in between. CDR3 length: 15 amino acids. CDR3 bases: TGTGCCAGCAGTGATTTCGGGGGCCGCACAGATACGCAGTATTTT. Its protein product is CASSDFGGRTDTQYF.

The chain recombines TRBV18 with TRBJ2-1, with no clear D. The CDR3 has 11 residues. Between the trimmed V and J ends, which lost 3 bases and 8 bases, there was a span of 5 bases. Germline V gives CDR1 KGHSH, CDR2 LQKENI. The CDR3 protein is CASSPAYEQFF. Written as DNA, the CDR3 is TGTGCCAGCTCACCGGCCTATGAGCAGTTCTTC.

This chain connects TRBV7-9 to TRBJ1-1, with TRBD1 as a possible D gene (5 bases). V was shortened by 1 base and J by 10 bases, with 10 bases between the two germline ends. The CDR3 totals 12 residues. Germline loops: CDR1 SEHNR, CDR2 FQNEAQ (reference sequence). CDR3 in amino acids: CASSLGPQGAFF. CDR3 coding DNA: TGTGCCAGCAGCTTAGGCCCCCAGGGAGCTTTCTTT. Combining the CDR3 with reference TRBV7-9 and TRBJ1-1 gives the whole variable domain DTGVSQNPRHKITKRGQNVTFRCDPISEHNRLYWYRQTLGQGPEFLTYFQNEAQLEKSRLLSDRFSAERPKGSFSTLEIQRTEQGDSAMYLCASSLGPQGAFFGQGTRLTVV.